Listed below are T cell receptor beta chains from one sample, sequenced in a study of cytomegalovirus exposure and HLA in healthy donors. The protocol was immunoSEQ multiplex PCR, while the TCRdb copy is restricted to in-frame clones and leaves out a portion. The sample features about 58,000 clones, with approximately 2.1% in its top ten. Sequencing was carried out using PBMCs. These receptors were obtained from a woman between 18 and 30 years old in good health and CMV-seronegative. The CDR3 runs from the conserved cysteine through the conserved F or W. Fields, in order: J gene, D gene, V gene, CDR3 protein, CDR3 DNA. D genes are given only for firm matches.

TRBJ1-5 - TRBV10-1 CASPNCAGAQPQHF TGCGCCAGCCCTAACTGCGCAGGGGCTCAGCCCCAGCATTTT
TRBJ1-1 TRBD1 TRBV28 CASSPTGVGNTEAFF TGTGCCAGCAGTCCGACAGGGGTCGGAAACACTGAAGCTTTCTTT
TRBJ2-1 TRBD1 TRBV19 CASSGGQGASTYNEQFF TGTGCCAGTAGTGGAGGCCAGGGGGCATCGACCTACAATGAGCAGTTCTTC
TRBJ1-2 TRBD1 TRBV7-9 CASSLLRQGAVGYTF TGTGCCAGCAGCTTATTAAGGCAGGGGGCGGTCGGCTACACCTTC
TRBJ2-1 - TRBV20-1 CSASLAGVEFF TGCAGTGCTAGCCTGGCAGGGGTGGAGTTCTTC
TRBJ2-7 - TRBV21-1 CASSKLTGRTYEQYF TGTGCCAGCAGCAAGCTCACAGGGAGAACCTACGAGCAGTACTTC
TRBJ2-2 - TRBV28 CASSLLLEAAGDTGELFF TGTGCCAGCAGTTTATTGCTCGAGGCGGCAGGGGACACCGGGGAGCTGTTTTTT
TRBJ2-7 TRBD2 TRBV6-1 CASSEAPGLAGYEQYF TGTGCCAGCAGTGAAGCTCCGGGACTAGCGGGGTACGAGCAGTACTTC
TRBJ2-7 TRBD2 TRBV7-9 CASSLGTSGYEQSF TGTGCCAGCAGCTTGGGGACTAGCGGCTACGAGCAGTCCTTC
TRBJ2-7 - TRBV6-6 CASSLVSGGEQYF TGTGCCAGCAGCCTAGTCTCAGGAGGCGAGCAGTACTTC
TRBJ2-7 - TRBV29-1 CSVGVLRDYEQYF TGCAGCGTTGGGGTTCTCAGGGACTACGAGCAGTACTTC
TRBJ1-1 - TRBV28 CASTGFMNTEAFF TGTGCCAGCACAGGGTTTATGAACACTGAAGCTTTCTTT
TRBJ2-1 - TRBV28 CASTSAGAPNSYNEQFF TGTGCCAGCACCTCAGCGGGTGCACCCAACTCCTACAATGAGCAGTTCTTC
TRBJ2-2 TRBD2 TRBV28 CASSWGRGVAGELFF TGTGCCAGCAGTTGGGGGCGGGGGGTCGCCGGGGAGCTGTTTTTT
TRBJ1-2 TRBD1 TRBV11-3 CASSSTGVFYGYTF TGTGCCAGCAGCTCTACAGGGGTGTTCTATGGCTACACCTTC
TRBJ1-2 TRBD1 TRBV6-1 CASSDPTGAYGYTF TGTGCCAGCAGTGACCCGACAGGGGCGTATGGCTACACCTTC
TRBJ1-2 - TRBV14 CASSLGQGIGYTF TGTGCCAGCAGCCTGGGGCAGGGGATAGGCTACACCTTC
TRBJ2-7 TRBD2 TRBV7-9 CASSQTGTSNEQYF TGTGCCAGCAGTCAAACGGGGACTAGTAACGAGCAGTACTTC
TRBJ1-2 - TRBV7-3 CASSLTPGVHGYTF TGTGCCAGCAGCTTAACTCCAGGGGTTCATGGCTACACCTTC
TRBJ2-1 - TRBV5-4 CASSRQVSGTYNEQFF TGTGCCAGCAGCCGACAGGTCTCCGGCACCTACAATGAGCAGTTCTTC
TRBJ1-3 - TRBV5-1 CASSLAQGRPGNTIYF TGCGCCAGCAGCTTGGCTCAGGGGAGACCTGGAAACACCATATATTTT
TRBJ1-1 - TRBV7-7 CASSPLGGYTEAFF TGTGCCAGCAGCCCCCTGGGGGGATACACTGAAGCTTTCTTT
TRBJ1-5 - TRBV20-1 CSATRDQPQHF TGCAGTGCCACCAGGGATCAGCCCCAGCATTTT
TRBJ2-3 TRBD1 TRBV6-1 CASRDRVGTDTQYF TGTGCCAGCAGGGACAGGGTGGGCACAGATACGCAGTATTTT
TRBJ1-3 - TRBV9 CASSVSLGESGNTIYF TGTGCCAGCAGCGTATCGTTGGGAGAATCTGGAAACACCATATATTTT